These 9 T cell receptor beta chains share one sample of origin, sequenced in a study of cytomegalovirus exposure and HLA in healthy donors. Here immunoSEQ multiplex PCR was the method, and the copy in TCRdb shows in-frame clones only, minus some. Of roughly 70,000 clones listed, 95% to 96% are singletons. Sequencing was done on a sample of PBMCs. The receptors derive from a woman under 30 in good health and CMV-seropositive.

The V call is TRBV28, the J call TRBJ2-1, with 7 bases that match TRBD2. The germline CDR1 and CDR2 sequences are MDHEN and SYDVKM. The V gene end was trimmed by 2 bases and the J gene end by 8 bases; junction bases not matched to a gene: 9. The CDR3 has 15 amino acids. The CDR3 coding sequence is TGTGCCAGCAGTTTAATTCGGGAGGATGGTGATGAGCAGTTCTTC. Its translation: CASSLIREDGDEQFF.

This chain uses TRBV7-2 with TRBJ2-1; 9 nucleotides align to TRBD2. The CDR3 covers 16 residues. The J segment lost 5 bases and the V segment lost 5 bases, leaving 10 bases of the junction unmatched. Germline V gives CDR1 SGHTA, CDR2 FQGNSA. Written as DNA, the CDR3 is TGTGCCAGCAGCGTAACGCCGGGACTAGCTAACAATGAGCAGTTCTTC. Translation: CASSVTPGLANNEQFF. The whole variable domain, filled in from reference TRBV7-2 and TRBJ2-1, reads GAGVSQSPSNKVTEKGKDVELRCDPISGHTALYWYRQSLGQGLEFLIYFQGNSAPDKSGLPSDRFSAERTGGSVSTLTIQRTQQEDSAVYLCASSVTPGLANNEQFFGPGTRLTVL.

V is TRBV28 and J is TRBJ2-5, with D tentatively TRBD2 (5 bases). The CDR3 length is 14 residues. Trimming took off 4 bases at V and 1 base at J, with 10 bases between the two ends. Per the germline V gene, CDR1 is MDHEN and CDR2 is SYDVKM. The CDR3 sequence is CASSYRAVQETQYF. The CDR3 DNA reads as TGTGCCAGCAGTTATCGAGCGGTCCAAGAGACCCAGTACTTC. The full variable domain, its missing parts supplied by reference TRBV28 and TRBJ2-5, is DVKVTQSSRYLVKRTGEKVFLECVQDMDHENMFWYRQDPGLGLRLIYFSYDVKMKEKGDIPEGYSVSREKKERFSLILESASTNQTSMYLCASSYRAVQETQYFGPGTRLLVL.

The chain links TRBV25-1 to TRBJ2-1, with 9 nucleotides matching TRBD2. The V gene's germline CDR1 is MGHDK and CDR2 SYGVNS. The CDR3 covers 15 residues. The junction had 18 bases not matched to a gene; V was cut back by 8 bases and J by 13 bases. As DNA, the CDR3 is TGTGCCAGCTCTAGCGGGAAACCTTCACGGGCCACACAGTTCTTC. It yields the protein CASSSGKPSRATQFF.

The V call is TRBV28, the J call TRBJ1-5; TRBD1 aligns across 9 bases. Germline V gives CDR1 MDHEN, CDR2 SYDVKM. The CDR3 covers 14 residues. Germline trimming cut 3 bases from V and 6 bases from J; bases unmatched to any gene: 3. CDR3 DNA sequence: TGTGCCAGCAGTTTGGGGACAGGGAGTCAGCCCCAGCATTTT. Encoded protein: CASSLGTGSQPQHF.

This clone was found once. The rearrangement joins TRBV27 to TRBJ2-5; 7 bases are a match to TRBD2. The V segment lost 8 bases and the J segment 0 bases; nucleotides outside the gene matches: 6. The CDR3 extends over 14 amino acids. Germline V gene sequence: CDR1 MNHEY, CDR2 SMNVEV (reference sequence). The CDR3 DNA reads TGTGCCAGCGGGGGGGGGTGGTACCAAGAGACCCAGTACTTC. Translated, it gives CASGGGWYQETQYF.

The CDR3 spells CASSGTRGETQYF. The CDR3 DNA reads as TGTGCCAGCAGTGGTACCAGGGGAGAGACCCAGTACTTC. The chain recombines TRBV6-4 with TRBJ2-5, with D tentatively TRBD1 (6 bases). This CDR3 spans 13 amino acids. V was cut by 4 bases and J by 4 bases, with 10 bases left in between. The V gene's germline CDR1 is MRHNA and CDR2 SNTAGT.

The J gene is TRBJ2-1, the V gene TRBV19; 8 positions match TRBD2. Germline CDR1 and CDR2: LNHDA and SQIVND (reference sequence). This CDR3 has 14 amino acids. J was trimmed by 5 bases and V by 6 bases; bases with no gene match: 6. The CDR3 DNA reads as TGTGCCAGTAGGCTAGCGGGTCTGAACAATGAGCAGTTCTTC. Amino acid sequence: CASRLAGLNNEQFF. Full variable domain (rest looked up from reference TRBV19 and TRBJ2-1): DGGITQSPKYLFRKEGQNVTLSCEQNLNHDAMYWYRQDPGQGLRLIYYSQIVNDFQKGDIAEGYSVSREKKESFPLTVTSAQKNPTAFYLCASRLAGLNNEQFFGPGTRLTVL.

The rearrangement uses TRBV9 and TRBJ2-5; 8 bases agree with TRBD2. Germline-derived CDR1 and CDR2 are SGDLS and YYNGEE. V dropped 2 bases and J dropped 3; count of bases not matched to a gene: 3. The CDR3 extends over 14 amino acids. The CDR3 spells CASSVELAEETQYF. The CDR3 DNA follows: TGTGCCAGCAGCGTCGAACTAGCGGAAGAGACCCAGTACTTC.